This paragraph covers one T cell receptor beta chain sequence. Assay: immunoSEQ multiplex PCR; the TCRdb copy retains only in-frame clones and omits some. The sample shows approximately 580,000 clones, approximately 80% of them seen only once. V lost 4 bases to trimming and J lost 3 bases; unmatched junction nucleotides: 6. This CDR3 has 14 residues. Per germline, CDR1 ENHRY and CDR2 SYGVKD. This entry is derived from a study of shared T cell receptors in the human thymus. These data were likewise used in another study, on human thymus T cells. As that report states: Corrective surgery for congenital heart defects was being performed on the healthy Finnish infants who were the donors. During corrective heart surgery, resections were taken, and the thymus tissue came from them. Thymic and blood repertoires appeared to display a bias in their usage of V and J genes. Related research described strongly overlapping thymic repertoires in unrelated people.

Sequencing was carried out using thymocytes. The source is a boy under two years old with a congenital heart defect. The V call is TRBV10-3, the J call TRBJ2-7; TRBD2 matches 7 bases. The CDR3 DNA sequence: TGTGCCATCAGTGTGGCGGGGGAGTTCTACGAGCAGTACTTC. Translation: CAISVAGEFYEQYF.